The clone carrying this T cell receptor (beta chain) was recorded a few times. Its antigen is currently unknown. Germline-derived CDR1 and CDR2 are SEHNR and FQNEAQ (reference sequence). Trimming cost V 4 bases and J 2 bases; bases outside gene matches: 2. The CDR3 loop spans 14 amino acids. Purity exceeding 98% was reached by all sorted populations. The data stem from a study of beta chain features in type 1 diabetes. On the study more broadly: All samples yielded some 100,000,000 examined sorted cells.

The entirety of the isolated RNA underwent reverse transcription, so expressed TCRB transcripts were sequenced. The assay was immunoSEQ multiplex PCR, and TCRdb's table has in-frame clones only and misses some. This table has some 700,000 clones, about an eighth appearing once. General observations from the study: Significant though moderate, a shortening of TCRB CDR3s appeared in all four CD4+ subsets of Type 1 diabetes patients.

This receptor was taken from a man aged 18 to 30 with type 1 diabetes. Sequenced input: naive CD4+ T cells from blood. The chain combines TRBV7-9 with TRBJ1-1, with 9 bases aligning to TRBD1. CDR3 protein: CASSSDRGNTEAFF. In DNA, the CDR3 is TGTGCCAGCAGCTCGGACAGGGGAAACACTGAAGCTTTCTTT.